The TCR beta chain under discussion was sequenced for a study of beta chain features in type 1 diabetes. In the study overall: Sorted cells numbering some 110 million were examined across all samples.

Study-level findings and limits: Type 1 diabetes patients had moderately but significantly shorter TCRB CDR3s in all four CD4+ subsets.

The investigators reverse transcribed all of the isolated RNA, so they sequenced expressed TCRB transcripts. The average read count of naive, central memory and regulatory T cell samples was approximately 4 million. Here immunoSEQ multiplex PCR was the method, and the copy in TCRdb shows in-frame clones only, minus some. The sample records 25,000 to 30,000 clones, 56% being singletons. Per the germline V gene, CDR1 is SGHNT and CDR2 is YENEEA. Trimming cost V 3 bases and J 7 bases, with 18 bases left between them. The CDR3 is 15 residues long. In this sample, this clone turned up a few times. Its antigen is still unknown.

This TCR derives from a woman under 30 with type 1 diabetes. Sequencing used Tregs from blood. This chain uses TRBV11-3 with TRBJ1-2; maybe TRBD1 (6 bases). The CDR3 spells CASSLAGRGGAGYTF. CDR3 DNA sequence: TGTGCCAGCAGCTTGGCGGGTAGGGGGGGCGCTGGCTACACCTTC.